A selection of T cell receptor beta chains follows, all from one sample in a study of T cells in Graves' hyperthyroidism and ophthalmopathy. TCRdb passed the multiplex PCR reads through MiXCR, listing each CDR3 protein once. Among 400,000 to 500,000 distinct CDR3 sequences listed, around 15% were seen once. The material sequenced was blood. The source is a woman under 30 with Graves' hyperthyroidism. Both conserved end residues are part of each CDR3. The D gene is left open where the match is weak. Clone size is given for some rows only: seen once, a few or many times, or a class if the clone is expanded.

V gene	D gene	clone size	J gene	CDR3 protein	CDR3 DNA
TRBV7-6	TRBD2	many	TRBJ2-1	CASSLLGGSSYNEQFF	TGTGCCAGCAGCTTGTTGGGGGGGAGCTCCTACAATGAGCAGTTCTTC
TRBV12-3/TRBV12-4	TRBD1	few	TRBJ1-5	CASSSGTAHQPQHF	TGTGCCAGCAGTTCCGGGACAGCACATCAGCCCCAGCATTTT
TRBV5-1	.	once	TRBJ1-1	CASRPTGPQDTEAFF	TGCGCCAGCAGGCCCACAGGGCCCCAGGACACTGAAGCTTTCTTT
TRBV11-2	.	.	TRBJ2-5	CASSLGWRGAETQYF	TGTGCCAGCAGCTTAGGGTGGAGGGGCGCAGAGACCCAGTACTTC
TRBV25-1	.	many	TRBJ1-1	CASGNSLSEAFF	TGTGCCAGCGGAAACAGTTTGTCTGAAGCTTTCTTT
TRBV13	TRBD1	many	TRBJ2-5	CASSDRGTGQETQYF	TGTGCCAGCAGCGATAGGGGGACAGGCCAAGAGACCCAGTACTTC
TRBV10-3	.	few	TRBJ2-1	CAIKSERNTLRNKQFF	TGTGCCATCAAGAGCGAGCGGAACACCCTTAGGAATAAGCAGTTCTTC
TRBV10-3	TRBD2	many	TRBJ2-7	CAISETSGRVYEQYF	TGTGCCATCAGTGAAACTAGCGGGAGGGTGTACGAGCAGTACTTC
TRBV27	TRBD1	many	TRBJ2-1	CASSLLGQGYEQFF	TGTGCCAGCAGTTTGTTGGGACAGGGATATGAGCAGTTCTTC
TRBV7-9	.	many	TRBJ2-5	CASSLGGGGSFETQYF	TGTGCCAGCAGCTTAGGTGGGGGAGGTTCGTTTGAGACCCAGTACTTC
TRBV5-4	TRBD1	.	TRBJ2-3	CASSLGGRGQLDTQYF	TGTGCCAGCAGCCTGGGGGGCAGGGGGCAACTCGATACGCAGTATTTT
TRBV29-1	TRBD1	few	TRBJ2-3	CSVEQGARTDTQYF	TGCAGCGTTGAACAGGGGGCTCGCACAGATACGCAGTATTTT
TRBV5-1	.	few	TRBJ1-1	CASSLYGGEAFF	TGTGCCAGCAGCTTGTACGGGGGTGAAGCTTTCTTT
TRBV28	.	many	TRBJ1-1	CASSTTRNTEAFF	TGTGCCAGCAGCACAACAAGGAACACTGAAGCTTTCTTT
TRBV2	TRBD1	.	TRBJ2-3	CASSPRWQGAKDTQYF	TGTGCCAGCAGCCCACGCTGGCAGGGGGCTAAAGATACGCAGTATTTT
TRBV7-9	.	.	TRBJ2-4	CASSPFRGNIQYF	TGTGCCAGCAGCCCCTTCAGGGGAAACATTCAGTACTTC
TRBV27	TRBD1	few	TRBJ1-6	CASSFVRDRDSPLHF	TGTGCCAGCAGTTTCGTCCGGGACAGGGACTCACCCCTCCACTTT
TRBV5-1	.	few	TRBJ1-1	CASSFGTGEIGTPEAFF	TGCGCCAGCAGCTTTGGTACAGGCGAAATTGGAACCCCTGAAGCTTTCTTT
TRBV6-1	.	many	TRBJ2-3	CASSIFGTPTDTQYF	TGTGCCAGCAGCATCTTCGGGACACCCACAGATACGCAGTATTTT
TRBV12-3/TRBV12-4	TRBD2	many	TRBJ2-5	CASSKPGLVETQYF	TGTGCCAGCAGTAAACCGGGACTAGTAGAGACCCAGTACTTC
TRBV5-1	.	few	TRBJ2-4	CASSATGGDAKNIQYF	TGTGCCAGCAGCGCAACAGGAGGGGATGCCAAAAACATTCAGTACTTC
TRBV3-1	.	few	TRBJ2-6	CASSQGSHSGANVLTF	TGTGCCAGCAGCCAAGGGAGTCACTCTGGGGCCAACGTCCTGACTTTC
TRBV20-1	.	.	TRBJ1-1	CSARDRGQPNTEAFF	TGCAGTGCTAGAGATAGAGGGCAGCCGAACACTGAAGCTTTCTTT